This entry lists 21 T cell receptor beta chains sequenced from one sample in a study of blood T cells in healthy people across ages. It was with a sample-barcoded 5' primer and a J-beta primer mix that a second PCR of about 7 to 12 cycles was run. MiXCR, run by TCRdb on the 5' RACE reads, gives a single entry per CDR3 protein. The data show some 700,000 distinct CDR3 sequences, with around 40% seen just once and 20% to 25% held by the top ten. What was sequenced was blood. These receptors were taken from a woman aged 60-75 years in good health.

V is TRBV7-9 and J is TRBJ2-1, with 9 bases fitting TRBD1. The germline CDR1 and CDR2 sequences are SEHNR and FQNEAQ (reference sequence). CDR3 size: 15 residues. With V trimmed by 4 bases and J by 6 bases, 7 bases remained unmatched. CDR3 coding DNA: TGTGCCAGCAGCTCCGGGACAGGGTATGGCAATGAGCAGTTCTTC. It translates to CASSSGTGYGNEQFF.

This clonotype was observed a handful of times. V is TRBV28 and J is TRBJ2-7, with 15 bases matching TRBD2. The CDR3 covers 17 residues. Germline V gives CDR1 MDHEN, CDR2 SYDVKM. V gave up 7 bases and J gave up 4 bases; unmatched junction bases: 11. CDR3 protein: CASTPPWTSGRVYEQYF. CDR3 in DNA: TGTGCCAGCACCCCTCCGTGGACTAGCGGGAGGGTATACGAGCAGTACTTC.

This clonotype was seen more than once but under ten times. The CDR3 DNA reads as TGTGCCAGCTCACCATCACAGCACACAGATACGCAGTATTTT. It translates to CASSPSQHTDTQYF. This chain links TRBV18 with TRBJ2-3; D not certain. The germline gives CDR1 KGHSH, CDR2 LQKENI. V was trimmed by 2 bases and J by 2 bases, leaving 8 bases between them. The CDR3 is 14 amino acids.

The chain uses TRBV2 and TRBJ2-1, with 10 bases identical to TRBD2. The CDR3 has 14 residues. J gave up 7 bases and V 3 bases, and 3 bases lay outside the gene matches. Germline V gene lookup returns CDR1 SNHLY and CDR2 FYNNEI. CDR3 loop: CASSETSGRNEQFF. The CDR3 DNA reads TGTGCCAGCAGTGAGACTAGCGGGCGAAATGAGCAGTTCTTC.

V is TRBV27 and J is TRBJ2-1, with TRBD2 matching over 8 bases. Germline CDR1 and CDR2: MNHEY and SMNVEV (reference sequence). This CDR3 has 15 amino acids. V lost 3 bases to trimming and J lost 5 bases; unmatched junction nucleotides: 6. The CDR3 spells CASSFAGGSHNEQFF. The CDR3 coding sequence is TGTGCCAGCAGTTTTGCGGGAGGATCCCACAATGAGCAGTTCTTC.

The chain uses TRBV28 and TRBJ2-3; a possible D gene is TRBD1 (6 bases). Germline values: CDR1 MDHEN, CDR2 SYDVKM. Trimming removed 7 bases at V and 2 bases at J, with 10 bases between. This CDR3 region has 13 residues. CDR3 sequence reads: CASNQGITDTQYF. Here the CDR3 DNA reads TGTGCCAGCAATCAGGGGATCACAGATACGCAGTATTTT.

This chain joins TRBV18 and TRBJ2-7; 8 nucleotides line up with TRBD1. The J call may be in error: the DNA end matches TRBJ2-5 better. CDR1 KGHSH and CDR2 LQKENI come from the germline V gene. The CDR3 length is 13 residues. CDR3 nucleotide sequence: TGTGCCAGCTCCCGACAGGGGACGGAGACCCAGTACTTC. Protein sequence: CASSRQGTETQYF.

V gene TRBV11-3 combines with J gene TRBJ2-7; the D is unclear. Germline V gives CDR1 SGHNT, CDR2 YENEEA. The V gene lost 1 base and the J gene lost 2 bases, with 9 bases spanning the gap. The CDR3 covers 14 residues. Here the CDR3 DNA reads TGTGCCAGCAGCTTAGGTGCGGAGACCTACGAGCAGTACTTC. Amino acids: CASSLGAETYEQYF.

This clonotype was seen repeatedly, ten times or more. The CDR3 here is CASSLGLAGDTQYF. The DNA for the CDR3 is TGTGCCAGCAGCTTAGGACTAGCGGGAGATACGCAGTATTTT. The chain joins TRBV11-1 to TRBJ2-3; 10 nucleotides agree with TRBD2. With V trimmed by 1 base and J by 5 bases, 0 bases remained unmatched. Germline V lookup: CDR1 SGHAT, CDR2 FQDESV (reference sequence). This CDR3 is 14 amino acids long.

Only one count was recorded for this clonotype. This clone may be a read error of a much larger clone one base away. The CDR3 DNA follows: TGCAGCGTTGAAGTGAGGGCTAGCACAGATACGCAGTATTTT. This sequence encodes CSVEVRASTDTQYF. The chain combines TRBV29-1 with TRBJ2-3, with a tentative D call TRBD2 (5 bases). The germline gives CDR1 SQVTM, CDR2 ANQGSEA. The CDR3 totals 14 residues. V gave up 1 base and J gave up 0 bases, with 8 bases separating them.

The chain joins TRBV12-3 or TRBV12-4 to TRBJ1-2, with TRBD1 identical over 7 bases. The length of the CDR3 is 14 residues. V lost 4 bases, J lost 7 bases, and 9 bases stayed unmatched. Here the CDR3 DNA reads TGTGCCAGCAGTTCTAAGGAGGGGGCGACTGGCTACACCTTC. Protein product: CASSSKEGATGYTF.

The J gene is TRBJ1-1, the V gene TRBV20-1, with 8 bases that match TRBD1. The CDR3 totals 14 residues. The germline V gene encodes CDR1 DFQATT and CDR2 SNEGSKA (reference sequence). V shed 4 bases and J 1 base; nucleotides not matched to a gene: 5. CDR3 sequence (DNA): TGCAGTGCTAAGACGACAGGGGCGAACACTGAAGCTTTCTTT. Amino acid sequence: CSAKTTGANTEAFF.

This clonotype was seen a few times. J is TRBJ2-4 and V is TRBV6-1, with 8 bases identical to TRBD1. The end of the DNA fits TRBJ2-7 better, so the J call may be wrong. CDR1 and CDR2 (germline): MNHNS, SASEGT. The length of the CDR3 is 15 residues. The CDR3 DNA reads TGTGCCAGCAGTGAAAGCGAGCAGGGGGCCGACGAGCAGTACTTC. This codes for CASSESEQGADEQYF.

The rearrangement joins TRBV29-1 to TRBJ2-7, with D uncertain. The V end was cut by 0 bases, the J end by 4 bases, with 10 bases between. From germline, CDR1 is SQVTM and CDR2 ANQGSEA. The length of the CDR3 is 13 residues. The CDR3, as DNA: TGCAGCGTTGAAGATACAAGCAGGTACGAGCAGTACTTC. Protein product: CSVEDTSRYEQYF.

This clonotype was detected a few times. DNA for the CDR3: TGTGCCAGCAGTTTATTAGGGTACCCGGCCGAGCAGTACTTC. Translation gives CASSLLGYPAEQYF. The chain has TRBV28 and TRBJ2-7; the D is unclear. CDR1 and CDR2 from the germline V gene are MDHEN and SYDVKM. There are 14 residues in the CDR3. Trimming removed 1 base at V and 6 bases at J, with 13 bases between.

J is TRBJ1-4 and V is TRBV5-1, with D uncertain. This CDR3 is built from 14 residues. Germline V gene data show CDR1 as SGHRS and CDR2 as YFSETQ. The V end lost 7 bases, the J end lost 5 bases, and 15 bases lay between the germline ends. CDR3 bases: TGCGCCAGCGTTCCTGGACTGACGAATGAAAAACTGTTTTTT. Protein: CASVPGLTNEKLFF.

The rearrangement links TRBV4-3 to TRBJ2-2, with D unclear. The CDR3 loop spans 16 amino acids. Germline V gene lookup returns CDR1 LGHNA and CDR2 YSLEER. The V end lost 5 bases, the J end lost 3 bases, and 16 bases lay between the germline ends. The CDR3 here is CASSYTAGGDTGELFF. DNA of the CDR3: TGCGCCAGCAGCTACACGGCCGGTGGGGACACCGGGGAGCTGTTTTTT.

On this clonotype itself: At one boundary the junction diverges from the germline segment, which might be a read error. V gene TRBV7-2 combines with J gene TRBJ2-7; no reliable D call. Germline V CDR1 and CDR2: SGHTA, FQGNSA. The CDR3 covers 13 residues. The CDR3 DNA is TGTGCCGGCAGCCCCTCGGTGCACTACGAGCAGTACTTC. This translates into CAGSPSVHYEQYF.

The chain links TRBV2 to TRBJ2-7; a weak D match, TRBD2 (5 bases). CDR3 length: 13 residues. The germline CDR1 and CDR2 sequences are SNHLY and FYNNEI. V was shortened by 7 bases and J by 1 base, with 11 bases between the two germline ends. This CDR3 reads CASNLAQSYEQYF. The CDR3 nucleotides read TGTGCCAGCAATCTAGCCCAATCCTACGAGCAGTACTTC.

The rearrangement uses TRBV21-1 and TRBJ2-4; the table's D call, TRBD1, has no DNA check behind it. TRBV21-1 is tagged as a pseudogene. The CDR3 loop spans 13 amino acids. The CDR3 DNA reads as TGTGCCAGCAAGGCGGGACACCTAAACATTCAGTACTTC. It yields the protein CASKAGHLNIQYF.

This clonotype was seen a few times. The chain joins TRBV28 to TRBJ2-3; TRBD2 matches 10 bases. This CDR3 has 14 residues. Looked up from germline, CDR1 is MDHEN and CDR2 is SYDVKM. Trimming took 8 bases from V and 4 from J; bases not matched to a gene: 6. In DNA, the CDR3 is TGTGCCAGCCAGACTAGCGGGTTCCCAGATACGCAGTATTTT. Amino acids: CASQTSGFPDTQYF.